These 9 T cell receptor beta chains were sequenced from one sample in a study of shared clonotypes between healthy human individuals. Repertoires were generated with immunoSEQ multiplex PCR, while TCRdb's copy carries only in-frame clones and drops some. Found here are roughly 2,000,000 clones, about 95% of them singletons; the top ten hold under 1.5%. Naive CD8 cells lacked CD45RO and underwent positive selection for CCR7, leaving out terminally differentiated effector memory CD45RA+ cells. The source material was naive CD8+ T cells sorted from blood. The receptors derive from a man between 18 and 29 years old in good health.

This clone was found once. This rearrangement joins TRBV5-6 to TRBJ2-1; D is undetermined. With 2 bases removed from V and 1 base from J, the gap between germline ends came to 4 bases. Germline assignment: CDR1 SGHDT and CDR2 YYEEEE. The CDR3 covers 13 residues. The CDR3 reads CASSLESYNEQFF. CDR3 nucleotides: TGTGCCAGCAGCTTAGAATCCTACAATGAGCAGTTCTTC.

The rearrangement links TRBV6-4 to TRBJ2-7, with TRBD1 matching over 9 bases. CDR3 length equals 16 residues. Germline values: CDR1 MRHNA, CDR2 SNTAGT. The trim removed 2 bases at V and 4 bases at J, leaving 9 bases unmatched. The CDR3 spells CASSDPRDRDTYEQYF. The CDR3 DNA sequence: TGTGCCAGCAGTGACCCCCGGGACAGGGATACGTACGAGCAGTACTTC.

This chain links TRBV28 with TRBJ1-1; tentatively, D is TRBD1 (5 bases). The CDR3 is made up of 12 amino acids. V was shortened by 2 bases and J by 10 bases, with 11 bases between the two germline ends. CDR1 and CDR2 from the germline V gene are MDHEN and SYDVKM. The CDR3 region has the DNA TGTGCCAGCAGTTTAGATGAGGGGACAGCTTTCTTT. This codes for CASSLDEGTAFF.

In regard to this clone: The sample has other DNA sequences that encode this CDR3 too. J is TRBJ2-7 and V is TRBV5-1; 8 positions match TRBD1. The CDR3 has 14 residues. V lost 0 bases to trimming and J lost 4 bases; unmatched junction nucleotides: 3. The germline V gene encodes CDR1 SGHRS and CDR2 YFSETQ. Written as DNA, the CDR3 is TGCGCCAGCAGCTTGGGGACAGGGTATTACGAGCAGTACTTC. It encodes CASSLGTGYYEQYF.

A single count supports this clone. Distinct nucleotide sequences in the sample also encode this CDR3. The chain joins TRBV10-3 to TRBJ2-7; 13 nucleotides align to TRBD2. J lost 2 bases, V lost 6 bases, and 1 base had no gene match. The CDR3 is 14 amino acids. Germline V CDR1 and CDR2: ENHRY, SYGVKD. The CDR3 is CAIRGTSGAYEQYF. For the CDR3, the DNA is TGTGCCATCAGGGGGACTAGCGGGGCCTACGAGCAGTACTTC.

The rearrangement links TRBV5-1 to TRBJ2-7, with D possibly called TRBD1 or TRBD2 (6 bases each). The length of the CDR3 is 15 residues. The ends were cut back, 0 bases at V and 5 bases at J, with 15 bases in the middle. CDR1 SGHRS and CDR2 YFSETQ come from the germline V gene. The CDR3 protein is CASSLGLGGQHEQYF. Written as DNA, the CDR3 is TGCGCCAGCAGCTTGGGGCTGGGAGGACAGCACGAGCAGTACTTC.

The V and J genes are TRBV6-5 and TRBJ1-2; weak D call: TRBD1 (6 bases). Germline lookup yields CDR1 MNHEY and CDR2 SVGAGI. This CDR3 has 16 amino acids. V shed 0 bases and J shed 5 bases, with 16 bases lying between them. This chain's CDR3 is CASSYSSGVVLYGYTF. CDR3 bases: TGTGCCAGCAGTTACTCGTCAGGGGTGGTCCTATATGGCTACACCTTC.

V usage is TRBV5-6 and J usage is TRBJ2-7; D may be TRBD2 (5 bases). Germline assignment: CDR1 SGHDT and CDR2 YYEEEE. V lost 1 base to trimming and J lost 3 bases, with 17 bases between them. This CDR3 region has 16 residues. Here the CDR3 DNA reads TGTGCCAGCAGCTTGTCTCGACTCACTAGGATCTACGAGCAGTACTTC. This translates into CASSLSRLTRIYEQYF.

The V and J genes are TRBV4-1 and TRBJ2-3, with 7 bases aligning to TRBD1. There are 16 residues in the CDR3. Germline CDR1 MGHRA, CDR2 YSYEKL. V shed 0 bases and J 2 bases; nucleotides not matched to a gene: 5. This CDR3 reads CASSQEKTGNTDTQYF. CDR3 sequence (DNA): TGCGCCAGCAGCCAAGAAAAGACAGGGAACACAGATACGCAGTATTTT.